This T cell receptor (beta chain) was profiled in a study of blood T cells in healthy people across ages. Overall study results and limits: The recorded TCR beta diversity per million T cells decreased in a roughly linear manner with age.

A second PCR of 7 to 11 cycles used a sample-barcoded 5' primer and a J-beta primer mix. MiXCR, run by TCRdb on the 5' RACE reads, gives a single entry per CDR3 protein. Here the sample spans more than 650,000 distinct CDR3 sequences, 22% being singletons. This clonotype appeared a few times. What it binds is unknown. V dropped 5 bases and J dropped 4 bases, with 11 bases sitting between them. The CDR3 has 13 amino acids. This TCR was recovered from a man between 65 and 79 years old in good health. V usage is TRBV12-3 or TRBV12-4 and J usage is TRBJ1-1; tentative D call: TRBD1 (5 bases). The material sequenced was blood. CDR3 bases: TGTGCCAGCAGTGTACAGGTATCCACTGAAGCTTTCTTT. Translated, it gives CASSVQVSTEAFF.